This paragraph reports one TCR beta chain. TCRdb's table, derived via immunoSEQ multiplex PCR, lists solely in-frame clones and lacks some. The profile covers tens of thousands of clones, with approximately 77% appearing a single time and roughly 4% taken by the ten largest. The sample is drawn from a study of PD-L1 blockade in urothelial cancer. The wider study: Atezolizumab, begun by patients in about 2014, was given at 1,200 mg intravenously every 3 weeks. Blood yielded a median of approximately 130,000 T cells per sample. Blood was subjected to analysis at 3 weeks (second dose) and 6 weeks following treatment start.

Time point specified: pretreatment peripheral blood. Anywhere from 1 to 8 samples came from each patient, spanning pretreatment and on-treatment. Trimming left V 5 bases short and J 5 bases short, with 19 bases between. The CDR3 is 15 residues long. In germline, CDR1 is SGHRS, CDR2 YFSETQ. The clonotype comes from a man aged 65 to 79 with urothelial cancer. This specimen consisted of PBMCs, obtained around atezolizumab (anti-PD-L1) treatment. The genes are TRBV5-1 and TRBJ1-2, with D possibly TRBD1 on 6 matching bases. The DNA for the CDR3 is TGCGCCAGCAGAAGGGACAACTCGGGGGGATATGGCTACACCTTC. Translated, it gives CASRRDNSGGYGYTF.